This TCR beta chain was documented in a study of blood T cell repertoires in COVID-19. Overall study: T cells, B-cell-depleted T cells, or PBMCs provided the cDNA or gDNA that served as material.

V lost 0 bases to trimming and J lost 0 bases, with 10 bases between them. This CDR3 has 16 amino acids. The germline gives CDR1 ENHRY, CDR2 SYGVKD. The table came from immunoSEQ multiplex PCR; TCRdb's copy has only in-frame clones and leaves some out. The sample has some 290,000 clones; 85% to 90% are singletons. Recruitment covered about two dozen US areas and drew participants whose ages spanned roughly 18 to 100 years. Participant-reported clinical history was the basis for cohort assignment. Before being deemed recovered, Cohort 3 donors had two negative PCRs, clearance, or symptom resolution. The sequence came from a woman in her 30s who had recovered from COVID-19. The chain joins TRBV10-3 to TRBJ2-3; D perhaps matches TRBD1 (6 bases). Sequenced material: PBMCs or T cells enriched from blood (not recorded which). CDR3 in amino acids: CAISESGQPSTDTQYF. The CDR3 DNA reads TGTGCCATCAGTGAGTCGGGACAACCTAGCACAGATACGCAGTATTTT.